This T cell receptor beta chain was retrieved from a study of shared clonotypes between healthy human individuals. As for this clone: The antigen is undetermined.

Germline V gene data show CDR1 as SGHRS and CDR2 as YFSETQ. This CDR3 has 14 residues. V lost 1 base to trimming and J lost 3 bases; unmatched junction nucleotides: 3. Into CD45RA+ naive and CD45RA-negative memory subsets, the CD4+ cells were split. Profiling relied on immunoSEQ multiplex PCR, and the TCRdb table lists in-frame clones only, not all of them. The profile shows more than 2 million clones, around 95% of them singletons. Study-level findings and limits: The naive CD4 repertoires of a few donors were compared, and about 5% of clonotypes were shared. Since donors were few, the genetic and exposure-history diversity represented was limited. Larger estimated richness was generally recorded for naive subsets relative to memory subsets.

Sequencing used naive CD4+ T cells sorted from blood. Subset reported: CD45RA+ positively selected. The clonotype was recovered from a man aged 18 to 35 in good health. The gene calls are TRBV5-1 and TRBJ2-5; 7 bases map to TRBD1. CDR3 sequence reads: CASSLRQGKETQYF. CDR3 sequence (DNA): TGCGCCAGCAGCTTGAGACAGGGAAAAGAGACCCAGTACTTC.